This T cell receptor (beta chain) was captured by sequencing in a study of blood T cells in healthy people across ages. Study-wide results and limits: In older individuals, TCR beta diversity per million T cells was lower, falling roughly linearly with age.

Sample-barcoded 5' priming and a J-beta primer mix drove a second PCR of 7 to 11 cycles. In TCRdb, the 5' RACE reads were re-called with MiXCR into one record per CDR3 protein. The data show some 640,000 distinct CDR3 sequences, with 25% to 30% seen just once and 15% to 18% held by the top ten. The germline CDR1 and CDR2 sequences are MNHNS and SASEGT. V was trimmed by 4 bases and J by 12 bases, leaving 13 bases between them. The CDR3 consists of 13 residues. With regard to this clonotype: Its target is unknown.

This receptor was taken from a woman aged 80 or over in good health. The J gene is TRBJ2-6, the V gene TRBV6-1; D is uncertain. Sequences were obtained from blood. In DNA form, the CDR3 reads TGTGCCAGCAGTGGGCCCCGGAGAGCCGTCCTGACTTTC. Its translation: CASSGPRRAVLTF.